Shown below are 22 T cell receptor beta chains from a single sample sequenced in a study of beta chain features in type 1 diabetes. All of the isolated RNA was reverse transcribed, so expressed TCRB transcripts were sequenced. Assay used: immunoSEQ multiplex PCR; TCRdb lists only in-frame clones, some missing. The sample includes hundreds of thousands of clones, 10% to 15% of them seen just once. Sequences were obtained from naive CD4+ T cells from blood. Receptors originate from a man between 18 and 29 years old in good health.

DNA of the CDR3: TGCGCCAGCAGACCACGACAGGTTTCGACCGGGGAGCTGTTTTTT. Encoded protein: CASRPRQVSTGELFF. The rearrangement links TRBV5-1 to TRBJ2-2; D perhaps matches TRBD1 (6 bases). Germline V gene lookup returns CDR1 SGHRS and CDR2 YFSETQ. V was shortened by 5 bases and J by 5 bases, with 16 bases between the two germline ends. The CDR3 is 15 amino acids.

Only a few counts were recorded for this clone. The CDR3 DNA reads TGTGCCAGCAGCCCACAGGGGATTTCCTACGAGCAGTACTTC. This encodes CASSPQGISYEQYF. J is TRBJ2-7 and V is TRBV11-1, with 7 bases that match TRBD1. Germline assignment: CDR1 SGHAT and CDR2 FQDESV (reference sequence). The CDR3 consists of 14 residues. V gave up 5 bases and J gave up 1 base; unmatched junction bases: 5.

This clone was found a few times. The chain has TRBV2 and TRBJ1-1; 7 nucleotides agree with TRBD1. This CDR3 contains 12 residues. The germline CDR1 and CDR2 sequences are SNHLY and FYNNEI. With V trimmed by 5 bases and J by 8 bases, 5 bases remained unmatched. The CDR3 is CASSNRGVEAFF. The CDR3, as DNA: TGTGCCAGCAGTAACAGGGGTGTCGAAGCTTTCTTT.

This clone has a handful of counts. The chain links TRBV14 to TRBJ2-7; D might be TRBD2 (6 bases). The V gene lost 1 base and the J gene lost 2 bases, with 12 bases spanning the gap. The CDR3 sequence is 15 residues long. From germline, CDR1 is SGHDN and CDR2 FVKESK. The CDR3 DNA sequence: TGTGCCAGCAGCCAAGGAGTCGGGAGCACCTACGAGCAGTACTTC. It specifies CASSQGVGSTYEQYF.

This clone was observed a few times. This chain joins TRBV4-3 and TRBJ1-1; 8 bases map to TRBD1. The CDR3 has 17 residues. Germline V CDR1 and CDR2: LGHNA, YSLEER. V trimming: 1 base; J trimming: 11 bases; junction bases outside the gene matches: 18. The CDR3 loop is CASSQGTSGQGARGAFF. CDR3 DNA: TGCGCCAGCAGCCAAGGAACGTCCGGACAGGGAGCTCGGGGCGCTTTCTTT.

V usage is TRBV9 and J usage is TRBJ2-7; 7 bases agree with TRBD2. V lost 3 bases, J lost 3 bases, and 6 bases stayed unmatched. CDR1 and CDR2 (germline): SGDLS, YYNGEE. The CDR3 runs to 14 residues. CDR3 in amino acids: CASSGASGNYEQYF. CDR3 DNA sequence: TGTGCCAGCAGCGGGGCTAGCGGAAACTACGAGCAGTACTTC. The variable domain in full, with the rest retrieved from reference TRBV9 and TRBJ2-7, is DSGVTQTPKHLITATGQRVTLRCSPRSGDLSVYWYQQSLDQGLQFLIQYYNGEERAKGNILERFSAQQFPDLHSELNLSSLELGDSALYFCASSGASGNYEQYFGPGTRLTVT.

The V gene is TRBV7-2, the J gene TRBJ2-1, with 15 bases matching TRBD2. CDR3 length equals 17 residues. Per the germline V gene, CDR1 is SGHTA and CDR2 is FQGNSA. The V segment lost 5 bases and the J segment 0 bases; nucleotides outside the gene matches: 2. In DNA, the CDR3 is TGTGCCAGCAGCACGGGACTAGCGGGAGGCTCCTACAATGAGCAGTTCTTC. Protein: CASSTGLAGGSYNEQFF.

This clone showed up just a few times. The chain has TRBV9 and TRBJ2-1; TRBD2 matches at 10 bases. This CDR3 comprises 16 residues. The V and J ends lost 4 bases and 3 bases, in that order; junction bases with no gene match: 7. From germline, CDR1 is SGDLS and CDR2 YYNGEE. As DNA, the CDR3 is TGTGCCAGCAGCCCAGGAGCTAGCGGGGGCTACAATGAGCAGTTCTTC. It codes for CASSPGASGGYNEQFF.

The V gene is TRBV28, the J gene TRBJ1-1, with D perhaps matching TRBD1 (6 bases). Trimming pared 7 bases from V and 5 bases from J, leaving 20 bases between. The CDR3 sequence is 15 residues long. The germline V gene encodes CDR1 MDHEN and CDR2 SYDVKM. CDR3 region: CASTLPGGQVTEAFF. The CDR3 bases are TGTGCCAGCACCCTTCCGGGGGGGCAGGTGACTGAAGCTTTCTTT.

This clone was seen more than once but under ten times. The CDR3 protein is CASSQGQGYNQPQHF. CDR3 coding DNA: TGCGCCAGCAGCCAGGGACAGGGTTACAATCAGCCCCAGCATTTT. The chain employs TRBV4-3 and TRBJ1-5, with 9 bases that match TRBD1. Germline values: CDR1 LGHNA, CDR2 YSLEER. Trimming at V came to 3 bases and at J to 3 bases, leaving 3 bases not matched to a gene. This CDR3 contains 15 residues.

The rearrangement links TRBV6-5 to TRBJ2-4, with D possibly being TRBD1 (5 bases). The V gene's germline CDR1 is MNHEY and CDR2 SVGAGI. The CDR3 is 13 amino acids. Trimming shortened V by 5 bases and J by 2 bases, and 7 bases separated the two germline ends. The CDR3 reads CASSRGPKNIQYF. The CDR3 coding sequence is TGTGCCAGCAGTAGGGGTCCCAAAAACATTCAGTACTTC.

The chain carries TRBV7-9 and TRBJ2-1, with 14 nucleotides matching TRBD2. The CDR3 is 17 residues long. The V gene end was trimmed by 5 bases and the J gene end by 7 bases; junction bases not matched to a gene: 10. Germline CDR1 reads SEHNR; CDR2 reads FQNEAQ (reference sequence). CDR3 region: CASSLGTSGSAGNEQFF. The DNA for the CDR3 is TGTGCCAGCAGCCTCGGGACTAGCGGGAGTGCGGGGAATGAGCAGTTCTTC.

This chain connects TRBV25-1 to TRBJ1-2; no reliable D call. CDR1 MGHDK and CDR2 SYGVNS come from the germline V gene. CDR3 length: 13 amino acids. Between the trimmed V and J ends, which lost 10 bases and 4 bases, there was a span of 16 bases. CDR3 sequence reads: CATHWEGGYGYTF. For the CDR3, the DNA is TGTGCCACCCACTGGGAGGGAGGCTATGGCTACACCTTC.

V gene TRBV6-5 combines with J gene TRBJ2-5; TRBD1 is a possible D gene (6 bases). V dropped 6 bases and J dropped 1 base, with 15 bases sitting between them. From germline, CDR1 is MNHEY and CDR2 SVGAGI. This CDR3 has 15 amino acids. The CDR3 region has the DNA TGTGCCAGCAGCCGCGCAGGGGAATCCCAAGAGACCCAGTACTTC. Residues: CASSRAGESQETQYF.

The chain joins TRBV6-1 to TRBJ1-5; tentatively, D is TRBD1 (5 bases). The length of the CDR3 is 15 residues. CDR1 and CDR2 (germline): MNHNS, SASEGT. The V end lost 2 bases, the J end lost 5 bases, and 13 bases lay between the germline ends. The CDR3 here is CASSEFGWGDQPQHF. CDR3 coding DNA: TGTGCCAGCAGTGAATTCGGATGGGGGGATCAGCCCCAGCATTTT.

A few counts support this clone. V gene TRBV5-1 combines with J gene TRBJ2-1; 7 nucleotides line up with TRBD2. The germline V gene encodes CDR1 SGHRS and CDR2 YFSETQ. The trim removed 6 bases at V and 3 bases at J, leaving 3 bases unmatched. CDR3 length: 13 amino acids. The CDR3 region has the DNA TGCGCCAGCAAGCGGGATTACTACAATGAGCAGTTCTTC. Protein sequence: CASKRDYYNEQFF.

The chain couples TRBV6-5 to TRBJ2-1; maybe TRBD1 (6 bases). V was trimmed by 5 bases and J by 9 bases, leaving 14 bases between them. The length of the CDR3 is 13 residues. Looked up from germline, CDR1 is MNHEY and CDR2 is SVGAGI. CDR3 residues: CASSRDRYGEQFF. CDR3 in DNA: TGTGCCAGCAGTCGAGACAGGTACGGTGAGCAGTTCTTC.

The rearrangement joins TRBV4-3 to TRBJ1-2; TRBD1 might be the D (5 bases). The CDR3 covers 15 residues. Germline CDR1 LGHNA, CDR2 YSLEER. V dropped 0 bases and J dropped 3 bases, with 11 bases sitting between them. In DNA form, the CDR3 reads TGCGCCAGCAGCCAAGACCCGGGAGGGGACTATGGCTACACCTTC. Amino acids: CASSQDPGGDYGYTF.

The chain couples TRBV6-4 to TRBJ2-1; 8 bases are shared with TRBD2. Per the germline V gene, CDR1 is MRHNA and CDR2 is SNTAGT. The ends lost 5 bases at V and 4 bases at J; junction bases unmatched: 4. The CDR3 is 14 amino acids. The CDR3 here is CASSLTGGYNEQFF. Here the CDR3 DNA reads TGTGCCAGCAGTCTCACGGGAGGGTACAATGAGCAGTTCTTC.

This clone was picked up a small number of times. CDR3 nucleotide sequence: TGTGCCAGCAGCCTAGCGGCTGCCCCAGATACGCAGTATTTT. It is translated as CASSLAAAPDTQYF. The chain carries TRBV14 and TRBJ2-3, with D maybe TRBD2 (6 bases). This CDR3 region has 14 residues. CDR1 and CDR2 (germline): SGHDN, FVKESK. V lost 4 bases to trimming and J lost 4 bases, with 12 bases between them.

The chain has TRBV28 and TRBJ2-5; TRBD1 might be the D (5 bases). Germline V gene sequence: CDR1 MDHEN, CDR2 SYDVKM. Trimming removed 2 bases at V and 4 bases at J, with 8 bases between. The CDR3 covers 13 residues. The CDR3 bases are TGTGCCAGCAGTTTAGCCGACAGAGAGACCCAGTACTTC. Encoded protein: CASSLADRETQYF.

This clone was found a few times. The chain is built from TRBV28 and TRBJ1-2; D is uncertain. CDR3 length: 14 residues. The ends were cut back, 5 bases at V and 2 bases at J, with 12 bases in the middle. From germline, CDR1 is MDHEN and CDR2 SYDVKM. The CDR3 loop is CASSATGRNYGYTF. CDR3 bases: TGTGCCAGCAGTGCAACCGGGAGAAACTATGGCTACACCTTC.